The clone carrying this TCR beta chain was seen a few times. Its specificity is not known. This specimen comes from a study of STAT5B mutations in CD4+ large granular lymphocyte leukemia. This table comes from immunoSEQ multiplex PCR, and its TCRdb copy is limited to in-frame clones, with some not included. The top ten clones hold approximately 0.3% of a sample with about 33,000 clones, around four fifths of them seen once. V was pared by 0 bases and J by 2 bases, with 8 bases of the junction left unmatched. This CDR3 has 17 amino acids. Per the germline V gene, CDR1 is GTSNPN and CDR2 is SVGIG (reference sequence). Study observations and caveats: Patient CD4-sorted repertoires looked more clonal than healthy CD4+ repertoires, even without putative leukemic clones. About a quarter of private leukemic clonotypes occurred rarely in other patients' non-leukemic repertoires.

Sequencing was done on a sample of CD4+ T cells from blood buffy coats. The V and J genes are TRBV30 and TRBJ1-5; 9 bases fit TRBD1. The TCR sequence derives from a human donor in good health. Here the CDR3 reads CAWSVRFGDRGNQPQHF. The CDR3 DNA follows: TGTGCCTGGAGTGTAAGATTCGGGGACAGGGGCAATCAGCCCCAGCATTTT.